Below, 28 T cell receptor beta chains from the same sample are listed, as sequenced in a study of beta chain features in type 1 diabetes. Whole-study findings and limits: People with Type 1 diabetes carried modestly yet significantly shorter TCRB CDR3s in all four CD4+ subsets.

Their specific antigens are unknown. Expressed TCRB transcripts got sequenced, as all isolated RNA was reverse transcribed. Libraries were prepared by immunoSEQ multiplex PCR; TCRdb keeps only in-frame clonotypes and omits some of them. The repertoire holds 160,000 or so clones, with roughly 9% as singletons. The sample taken for sequencing was central memory CD4+ T cells from blood. The receptors derive from a woman aged 25 to 39 with type 1 diabetes.

The chain carries TRBV28 and TRBJ1-5, with D possibly matching TRBD1 (5 bases). The ends were cut back, 8 bases at V and 3 bases at J, with 17 bases in the middle. The CDR3 has 15 amino acids. Germline lookup yields CDR1 MDHEN and CDR2 SYDVKM. CDR3 protein: CASRWGRLDNQPQHF. DNA for the CDR3: TGTGCCAGCCGTTGGGGCCGCCTTGACAATCAGCCCCAGCATTTT.

The chain recombines TRBV28 with TRBJ2-2, with TRBD1 identical over 8 bases. V lost 1 base and J lost 7; bases outside the gene matches: 11. The CDR3 has 17 amino acids. Germline-derived CDR1 and CDR2 are MDHEN and SYDVKM. This CDR3 reads CASSLLQLDRVGGELFF. The CDR3 DNA reads TGTGCCAGCAGTTTATTGCAGCTGGACAGGGTCGGCGGGGAGCTGTTTTTT.

This clone was counted a few times. This chain links TRBV9 with TRBJ2-7; D possibly corresponds to TRBD1 (5 bases). Germline V gene lookup returns CDR1 SGDLS and CDR2 YYNGEE. V lost 4 bases, J lost 6 bases, and 17 bases lay in between. The CDR3 covers 14 residues. In nucleotides, the CDR3 is TGTGCCAGCAGCCCCCGTGGGCCCCAGGGCGAGCAGTACTTC. It translates to CASSPRGPQGEQYF.

The rearrangement uses TRBV28 and TRBJ2-1; unclear D gene. This CDR3 has 11 amino acids. Trimming took off 6 bases at V and 5 bases at J, with 5 bases between the two ends. From germline, CDR1 is MDHEN and CDR2 SYDVKM. The CDR3 sequence is CASRENNEQFF. The CDR3 nucleotides read TGTGCCAGCAGGGAGAACAATGAGCAGTTCTTC.

This chain joins TRBV28 and TRBJ2-1, with D hard to call. There are 12 residues in the CDR3. Germline values: CDR1 MDHEN, CDR2 SYDVKM. With 2 bases removed from V and 10 bases from J, the gap between germline ends came to 9 bases. In DNA form, the CDR3 reads TGTGCCAGCAGTTTACTCGCCAGGGAGCAGTTCTTC. This translates into CASSLLAREQFF. The entire variable domain, with the rest obtained from reference TRBV28 and TRBJ2-1, is as follows: DVKVTQSSRYLVKRTGEKVFLECVQDMDHENMFWYRQDPGLGLRLIYFSYDVKMKEKGDIPEGYSVSREKKERFSLILESASTNQTSMYLCASSLLAREQFFGPGTRLTVL.

The chain combines TRBV18 with TRBJ1-2; a possible D gene is TRBD1 (5 bases). V dropped 5 bases and J dropped 8 bases, with 12 bases sitting between them. Germline lookup yields CDR1 KGHSH and CDR2 LQKENI. This CDR3 is built from 12 residues. The CDR3 DNA follows: TGTGCCAGCTCAGAGACCGGGGGAGGCTACACCTTC. Its protein product is CASSETGGGYTF.

This clone has a handful of counts. The rearrangement links TRBV28 to TRBJ1-2, with 8 bases identical to TRBD1. V shed 6 bases, J shed 8 bases, and the junction held 8 bases outside the gene matches. The CDR3 consists of 13 residues. The germline V gene has CDR1 MDHEN and CDR2 SYDVKM. CDR3 loop: CASSKTGVYGYTF. The DNA of the CDR3 is TGTGCCAGCAGCAAGACAGGGGTATACGGCTACACCTTC.

The chain couples TRBV2 to TRBJ2-1; TRBD2 aligns across 11 bases. Trimming at V came to 6 bases and at J to 8 bases, leaving 12 bases not matched to a gene. CDR1 SNHLY and CDR2 FYNNEI come from the germline V gene. The CDR3 loop spans 16 amino acids. The CDR3: CASRYGTSGGPYEQFF. The CDR3 DNA is TGTGCCAGCAGGTACGGGACTAGCGGAGGCCCCTATGAGCAGTTCTTC.

On this clone: Other DNA sequences in the same sample also yield this CDR3. The chain carries TRBV5-1 and TRBJ2-3, with 10 bases aligning to TRBD2. CDR3 size: 13 residues. Unmatched junction bases numbered 4, after V lost 9 bases and J lost 3 bases. Looked up from germline, CDR1 is SGHRS and CDR2 is YFSETQ. Here the CDR3 reads CATRTSGTDTQYF. For the CDR3, the DNA is TGCGCCACCAGGACTAGCGGAACAGATACGCAGTATTTT.

The rearrangement links TRBV30 to TRBJ2-7; 8 bases agree with TRBD1. The CDR3 totals 13 residues. V trimming: 3 bases; J trimming: 4 bases; junction bases outside the gene matches: 5. Germline CDR1 and CDR2: GTSNPN and SVGIG (reference sequence). The CDR3 sequence: CAWRKTGVYEQYF. CDR3 nucleotide sequence: TGTGCCTGGAGAAAGACAGGGGTATACGAGCAGTACTTC. The full variable domain, its missing parts supplied by reference TRBV30 and TRBJ2-7, is SQTIHQWPATLVQPVGSPLSLECTVEGTSNPNLYWYRQAAGRGLQLLFYSVGIGQISSEVPQNLSASRPQDRQFILSSKKLLLSDSGFYLCAWRKTGVYEQYFGPGTRLTVT.

This chain connects TRBV19 to TRBJ2-2; 8 positions agree with TRBD2. CDR1 LNHDA and CDR2 SQIVND come from the germline V gene (reference sequence). J gave up 7 bases and V 6 bases, and 4 bases lay outside the gene matches. The CDR3 has 13 residues. CDR3 coding DNA: TGTGCCAGTAGCGGGAGGGCCCTCGGGGAGCTGTTTTTT. Translated, it gives CASSGRALGELFF. Complete variable domain (other parts from reference TRBV19 and TRBJ2-2): DGGITQSPKYLFRKEGQNVTLSCEQNLNHDAMYWYRQDPGQGLRLIYYSQIVNDFQKGDIAEGYSVSREKKESFPLTVTSAQKNPTAFYLCASSGRALGELFFGEGSRLTVL.

The CDR3 loop reads CASSLVSFGNQPQHF. CDR3 nucleotides: TGTGCCAGCAGTTTAGTATCGTTTGGCAATCAGCCCCAGCATTTT. The chain recombines TRBV28 with TRBJ1-5; no definite D call. With 2 bases removed from V and 2 bases from J, the gap between germline ends came to 10 bases. This CDR3 comprises 15 residues. Germline CDR1 MDHEN, CDR2 SYDVKM. Full variable domain (missing parts from reference TRBV28 and TRBJ1-5): DVKVTQSSRYLVKRTGEKVFLECVQDMDHENMFWYRQDPGLGLRLIYFSYDVKMKEKGDIPEGYSVSREKKERFSLILESASTNQTSMYLCASSLVSFGNQPQHFGDGTRLSIL.

This clone was found a few times. The J gene is TRBJ2-5, the V gene TRBV4-1; D possibly corresponds to TRBD1 (5 bases). The length of the CDR3 is 17 residues. Germline CDR1 is MGHRA and CDR2 is YSYEKL. Trimming took off 0 bases at V and 5 bases at J, with 19 bases between the two ends. The CDR3 DNA follows: TGCGCCAGCAGCCAAGATCTTTCTAGGGGCAGAGGCGAGACCCAGTACTTC. Translated: CASSQDLSRGRGETQYF.

The chain uses TRBV19 and TRBJ2-1, with D perhaps matching TRBD2 (6 bases). V was cut by 11 bases and J by 7 bases, with 12 bases left in between. CDR1 is LNHDA, CDR2 SQIVND, per germline (reference sequence). This CDR3 has 11 amino acids. The CDR3 reads CAVTSTNEQFF. CDR3 in DNA: TGTGCCGTTACTAGCACGAATGAGCAGTTCTTC.

This clone was seen more than once but under ten times. The rearrangement uses TRBV18 and TRBJ2-7, with 8 bases fitting TRBD2. Unmatched junction bases numbered 7, after V lost 4 bases and J lost 2 bases. Germline V gene lookup returns CDR1 KGHSH and CDR2 LQKENI. The CDR3 consists of 15 residues. This CDR3 reads CASSLVAGRTYEQYF. For the CDR3, the DNA is TGTGCCAGCTCACTAGTAGCGGGGAGGACCTACGAGCAGTACTTC. Filled out from reference TRBV18 and TRBJ2-7, the complete variable domain reads NAGVMQNPRHLVRRRGQEARLRCSPMKGHSHVYWYRQLPEEGLKFMVYLQKENIIDESGMPKERFSAEFPKEGPSILRIQQVVRGDSAAYFCASSLVAGRTYEQYFGPGTRLTVT.

This clone showed up just a few times. The chain couples TRBV30 to TRBJ1-4; no firm D call. This CDR3 is built from 13 residues. The V and J ends lost 6 bases and 7 bases respectively, with 15 bases between them. In germline, CDR1 is GTSNPN, CDR2 SVGIG (reference sequence). CDR3 sequence: CACDLTSGEKLFF. CDR3 DNA sequence: TGTGCCTGCGACTTGACTTCTGGTGAAAAACTGTTTTTT. Based on the CDR3 plus reference TRBV30 and TRBJ1-4, the full variable domain is SQTIHQWPATLVQPVGSPLSLECTVEGTSNPNLYWYRQAAGRGLQLLFYSVGIGQISSEVPQNLSASRPQDRQFILSSKKLLLSDSGFYLCACDLTSGEKLFFGSGTQLSVL.

J is TRBJ1-1 and V is TRBV18; D may be TRBD1 (6 bases). Germline lookup yields CDR1 KGHSH and CDR2 LQKENI. With 3 bases removed from V and 1 base from J, the gap between germline ends came to 9 bases. CDR3 size: 14 residues. The CDR3 here is CASSPRGPNTEAFF. CDR3 in DNA: TGTGCCAGCTCACCCAGGGGACCGAACACTGAAGCTTTCTTT.

V gene TRBV13 combines with J gene TRBJ1-4; possibly TRBD1 for D (6 bases). The CDR3 extends over 15 amino acids. Germline V gives CDR1 PRHDT, CDR2 FYEKMQ (reference sequence). With 5 bases removed from V and 4 bases from J, the gap between germline ends came to 14 bases. CDR3 sequence: CASSPRDTVNEKLFF. The CDR3 DNA reads as TGTGCCAGCAGCCCCAGGGACACAGTTAATGAAAAACTGTTTTTT. Complete variable domain (other parts from reference TRBV13 and TRBJ1-4): AAGVIQSPRHLIKEKRETATLKCYPIPRHDTVYWYQQGPGQDPQFLISFYEKMQSDKGSIPDRFSAQQFSDYHSELNMSSLELGDSALYFCASSPRDTVNEKLFFGSGTQLSVL.

Comment on this clone: The CDR3 carries no conserved terminal phenylalanine or tryptophan, so it likely arises from a read error. The limits of the CDR3 on the DNA are not certain, so only TCRdb's listed CDR3 is given. The rearrangement joins TRBV11-2 to TRBJ2-3; the listed D gene, TRBD2, was not tested against the DNA. Inclusive of both ends, the CDR3 amounts to 12 amino acids. Germline CDR1 and CDR2: SGHAT and FQNNGV. The CDR3 protein is CASSRKPLGLEV.

The table lists this clone with a few counts. This sequence joins TRBV7-9 and TRBJ1-1, with D perhaps matching TRBD1 (6 bases). Germline CDR1 and CDR2: SEHNR and FQNEAQ (reference sequence). Trimming removed 1 base at V and 1 base at J, with 10 bases between. The CDR3 is 15 amino acids. The DNA for the CDR3 is TGTGCCAGCAGCTTAGGCGGACAGAGGAACACTGAAGCTTTCTTT. Translation gives CASSLGGQRNTEAFF.

This clone appeared a few times. The V gene is TRBV23-1, the J gene TRBJ1-2, with 11 bases that match TRBD1. TRBV23-1 counts as an open reading frame of uncertain function. This CDR3 is 16 amino acids long. The junction had 4 bases not matched to a gene; V was cut back by 0 bases and J by 4 bases. The CDR3 DNA is TGCGCCAGCAGTCAATCTGGGGGACAGGGGGGCTATGGCTACACCTTC. This sequence encodes CASSQSGGQGGYGYTF.

There are a few counts of this clone. The gene calls are TRBV5-1 and TRBJ1-5, with D possibly matching TRBD1 (5 bases). The V and J ends lost 0 bases and 2 bases respectively, with 9 bases between them. Germline lookup yields CDR1 SGHRS and CDR2 YFSETQ. The CDR3 extends over 15 amino acids. CDR3 sequence (DNA): TGCGCCAGCAGCTTGGTAGGGGATGGCAATCAGCCCCAGCATTTT. Its translation: CASSLVGDGNQPQHF.

This clone was detected a few times. The V and J genes are TRBV2 and TRBJ1-3; D is unresolved. The V end was cut by 4 bases, the J end by 0 bases, with 13 bases between. Germline assignment: CDR1 SNHLY and CDR2 FYNNEI. The CDR3 loop spans 16 amino acids. CDR3 nucleotides: TGTGCCAGCAGTGCTAGACCGGCGGACTCTGGAAACACCATATATTTT. Translated, it gives CASSARPADSGNTIYF.

This clone was counted only a few times. The chain combines TRBV28 with TRBJ1-2; D unclear. The V gene's germline CDR1 is MDHEN and CDR2 SYDVKM. V was pared by 5 bases and J by 5 bases, with 12 bases between. The CDR3 spans 13 residues. This chain's CDR3 is CASSLGSLYGYTF. The CDR3, as DNA: TGTGCCAGCAGTCTCGGGAGCTTGTATGGCTACACCTTC.

This clone was counted a few times. V usage is TRBV2 and J usage is TRBJ2-7; no clear D gene. Germline CDR1 reads SNHLY; CDR2 reads FYNNEI. Deletions cut 3 bases from V and 5 bases from J, with 14 bases between. This CDR3 has 14 residues. For the CDR3, the DNA is TGTGCCAGCAGTGAGGGCAGTCGGATGGACGAGCAGTACTTC. It translates to CASSEGSRMDEQYF. The whole variable domain, filled in from reference TRBV2 and TRBJ2-7, reads EPEVTQTPSHQVTQMGQEVILRCVPISNHLYFYWYRQILGQKVEFLVSFYNNEISEKSEIFDDQFSVERPDGSNFTLKIRSTKLEDSAMYFCASSEGSRMDEQYFGPGTRLTVT.

This clone was found a few times. V gene TRBV9 combines with J gene TRBJ1-2; possible D gene TRBD1, 6 bases. The CDR3 has 14 residues. Germline V CDR1 and CDR2: SGDLS, YYNGEE. V was shortened by 6 bases and J by 3 bases, with 15 bases between the two germline ends. The CDR3 bases are TGTGCCAGCACCGAATCGTCAGGGGACTATGGCTACACCTTC. Encoded protein: CASTESSGDYGYTF.

This clone has more than one count but fewer than ten. The rearrangement links TRBV5-1 to TRBJ2-7; TRBD1 matches at 10 bases. The CDR3 runs 14 residues. Germline CDR1 reads SGHRS; CDR2 reads YFSETQ. Trimming cost V 4 bases and J 3 bases; bases outside gene matches: 4. The CDR3 sequence: CASSRTGGSYEQYF. The CDR3 DNA reads TGCGCCAGCAGCAGGACAGGGGGAAGCTACGAGCAGTACTTC.

V gene TRBV7-9 combines with J gene TRBJ2-5; 12 positions match TRBD2. From germline, CDR1 is SEHNR and CDR2 FQNEAQ (reference sequence). CDR3 size: 14 residues. Trimming cost V 6 bases and J 4 bases; bases outside gene matches: 3. Written as DNA, the CDR3 is TGTGCCAGCAGATCGGGACTAGCGGGAGAGACCCAGTACTTC. As protein: CASRSGLAGETQYF.